This is a list of T cell receptor beta chains from one sample in a study of T-cell memory formation after mild COVID-19. TCRdb re-called the 5' RACE reads through MiXCR, storing one row per CDR3 protein. The data contain roughly 86,000 distinct CDR3 sequences, about 14% of them singletons. The sample consisted of PBMCs or a T cell subset sorted from them (not recorded which). The receptors were sampled from a man younger than 35 who had mild COVID-19 (a few samples of this study predate the infection). Cell type and time point are not known. The CDR3 runs from the conserved cysteine through the conserved F or W. A D gene is named only where the DNA matches it firmly. A row's size may be missing; if present it is once, few, many or a size class.

J: TRBJ1-1; size: -; D: -; V: TRBV19; DNA: TGTGCCAGTACCATCCGGGACACTTACACTGAAGCTTTCTTT; CDR3: CASTIRDTYTEAFF
J: TRBJ2-2; size: many; D: -; V: TRBV13; DNA: TGTGCCAGCAGCCCCGGTGGGATGCCCGGGGAGCTGTTTTTT; CDR3: CASSPGGMPGELFF
J: TRBJ2-2; size: -; D: TRBD1; V: TRBV2; DNA: TGTGCCAGCAGTATTCGACAGGGTAGGGACACCGGGGAGCTGTTTTTT; CDR3: CASSIRQGRDTGELFF
J: TRBJ2-1; size: few; D: TRBD2; V: TRBV5-1; DNA: TGCGCCAGCAGCCACACGGGGGGTTTGATCATTTTTGAGCAGTTCTTC; CDR3: CASSHTGGLIIFEQFF
J: TRBJ2-7; size: few; D: -; V: TRBV10-3; DNA: TGTGCCATCAGTGAGATTACAGAAAAGACGGGCTACGAGCAGTACTTC; CDR3: CAISEITEKTGYEQYF
J: TRBJ2-7; size: many; D: -; V: TRBV25-1; DNA: TGTGCCAGCAGTGAGGCAGGGAGGTCCTACGAGCAGTACTTC; CDR3: CASSEAGRSYEQYF
J: TRBJ2-1; size: few; D: TRBD2; V: TRBV10-3; DNA: TGTGCCATCAGTGAGTCAAGAGCGGGGGGTATGAGTGAGCAGTTCTTC; CDR3: CAISESRAGGMSEQFF
J: TRBJ1-1; size: -; D: -; V: TRBV5-1; DNA: TGCGCCAGCAGCTTGTGGCAGGGGAACACTGAAGCTTTCTTT; CDR3: CASSLWQGNTEAFF
J: TRBJ2-1; size: -; D: -; V: TRBV25-1; DNA: TGTGCCAGCAGTGACCTGGGGGTCTACAATGAGCAGTTCTTC; CDR3: CASSDLGVYNEQFF
J: TRBJ1-6; size: -; D: -; V: TRBV4-3; DNA: TGCGCCAGCAGCCAAGAGGAGGGACGGAATTCACCCCTCCACTTT; CDR3: CASSQEEGRNSPLHF
J: TRBJ2-1; size: -; D: -; V: TRBV3-1; DNA: TGTGCCAGCAGCCAAGTGACGGAATACAATGAGCAGTTCTTC; CDR3: CASSQVTEYNEQFF
J: TRBJ2-7; size: -; D: TRBD1; V: TRBV4-1; DNA: TGCGCCAGCAGTCATCCGGGACAGGGCTCCTACGAGCAGTACTTC; CDR3: CASSHPGQGSYEQYF
J: TRBJ1-2; size: -; D: -; V: TRBV29-1; DNA: TGCAGCGTTGATGAAGAACTCTATGGCTACACCTTC; CDR3: CSVDEELYGYTF
J: TRBJ2-1; size: many; D: -; V: TRBV9; DNA: TGTGCCAGCAGCGGTGGTACCGTGCGGTCCTACAATGAGCAGTTCTTC; CDR3: CASSGGTVRSYNEQFF
J: TRBJ1-2; size: few; D: TRBD1; V: TRBV4-3; DNA: TGCGCCAGCAGCCAAGAACGACAGGGGGATTACTATGGCTACACCTTC; CDR3: CASSQERQGDYYGYTF
J: TRBJ2-1; size: -; D: TRBD2; V: TRBV7-3; DNA: TGTGCCAGCAGCACAGGGACTAGCGGGGGGGCCCACAATGAGCAGTTCTTC; CDR3: CASSTGTSGGAHNEQFF
J: TRBJ1-2; size: few; D: -; V: TRBV27; DNA: TGTGCCAGCAGTTTTGTCGGCAGGGGAATAATTGATGGCTACACCTTC; CDR3: CASSFVGRGIIDGYTF
J: TRBJ1-1; size: few; D: TRBD1; V: TRBV29-1; DNA: TGCAGCGTTCAAAAGGGACAGGGGGAAGCTTTCTTT; CDR3: CSVQKGQGEAFF
J: TRBJ1-2; size: few; D: -; V: TRBV5-1; DNA: TGCGCCAGCAGCCCGGCCCCGGGAGGTTATGGCTACACCTTC; CDR3: CASSPAPGGYGYTF
J: TRBJ2-7; size: few; D: TRBD1; V: TRBV7-2; DNA: TGTGCCAGCAGCAGGGGGCTGGGGTCCTACGAGCAGTACTTC; CDR3: CASSRGLGSYEQYF
J: TRBJ1-2; size: -; D: TRBD1; V: TRBV20-1; DNA: TGCAGAGGGACAGGGATTGGGTCCTGTGGCTACACCTTC; CDR3: CRGTGIGSCGYTF
J: TRBJ2-1; size: few; D: -; V: TRBV4-3; DNA: TGCGCCAGCAGCCAAGGGTCGGTTGACAATGAGCAGTTCTTC; CDR3: CASSQGSVDNEQFF
J: TRBJ2-3; size: -; D: TRBD1; V: TRBV15; DNA: TGTGCCACCGTCCCCGGGACAGACATCACAGATACGCAGTATTTT; CDR3: CATVPGTDITDTQYF
J: TRBJ2-7; size: few; D: -; V: TRBV12-3/TRBV12-4; DNA: TGTGCCAGCAGTGCGGACGGCGGTTACGAGCAGTACTTC; CDR3: CASSADGGYEQYF
J: TRBJ2-1; size: few; D: -; V: TRBV7-3; DNA: TGTGCCAGCAGCTTATGGGCAGGGGGGACCCCCAGCTCCTACAATGAGCAGTTCTTC; CDR3: CASSLWAGGTPSSYNEQFF
J: TRBJ2-3; size: few; D: TRBD2; V: TRBV4-1; DNA: TGCGCCAGCAGGCGAACGGGGGGTGGCACAGATACGCAGTATTTT; CDR3: CASRRTGGGTDTQYF
J: TRBJ2-1; size: many; D: -; V: TRBV6-5; DNA: TGTGCCAGCAGTTGGAGGGGAGGTAGCTACAATGAGCAGTTCTTC; CDR3: CASSWRGGSYNEQFF
J: TRBJ2-7; size: many; D: -; V: TRBV7-9; DNA: TGTGCCAGCAGCTCACCCCAGGGGTACGAGCAGTACTTC; CDR3: CASSSPQGYEQYF
J: TRBJ2-7; size: few; D: -; V: TRBV4-2; DNA: TGTGCCAGCAGCCAAGCCGGAGGGGTCAGCGAGCAGTACTTC; CDR3: CASSQAGGVSEQYF
J: TRBJ2-7; size: -; D: -; V: TRBV19; DNA: TGTGCCAGTAGTATGAGGGAGGGGGGCTACGAGCAGTACTTC; CDR3: CASSMREGGYEQYF
J: TRBJ1-1; size: few; D: TRBD1; V: TRBV5-1; DNA: TGCGCCAGCAGCCAGGGACAGGGAAACTCTGAAGCTTTCTTT; CDR3: CASSQGQGNSEAFF
J: TRBJ1-6; size: few; D: -; V: TRBV6-5; DNA: TGTGCTACCACCACAGACTATAATTCACCCCTCCACTTT; CDR3: CATTTDYNSPLHF
J: TRBJ1-2; size: many; D: -; V: TRBV9; DNA: TGTGCCAGCAGCGTAGGGGGTCCGATCGAGGGTGGCTACACCTTC; CDR3: CASSVGGPIEGGYTF
J: TRBJ1-5; size: few; D: -; V: TRBV4-1; DNA: TGCGCCAGCAGCCAAGGAATCTTCAGTCAGCCCCAGCATTTT; CDR3: CASSQGIFSQPQHF
J: TRBJ1-5; size: -; D: TRBD1; V: TRBV4-1; DNA: TGCGCCAGCAGCCTCAGGACAGGCAGCAATCAGCCCCAGCATTTT; CDR3: CASSLRTGSNQPQHF
J: TRBJ1-1; size: -; D: TRBD1; V: TRBV5-1; DNA: TGCGCCAGCAGCTTCCGGACAGGGCCGAACACTGAAGCTTTCTTT; CDR3: CASSFRTGPNTEAFF
J: TRBJ2-5; size: -; D: TRBD2; V: TRBV6-5; DNA: TGTGCCAGCGGGGACGTAGCGGGGGGGATAGAGACCCAGTACTTC; CDR3: CASGDVAGGIETQYF
J: TRBJ1-2; size: few; D: TRBD1; V: TRBV7-6; DNA: TGTGCCAGCAGCTTGGGACAGTTCTATGGCTACACCTTC; CDR3: CASSLGQFYGYTF
J: TRBJ2-2; size: -; D: TRBD2; V: TRBV2; DNA: TGTGCCAGCAGTGACGGAGGCGGGGGGCTCACCGGGGAGCTGTTTTTT; CDR3: CASSDGGGGLTGELFF
J: TRBJ2-3; size: few; D: -; V: TRBV20-1; DNA: TGCAGTGCTAGAGAGGGCACAGATACGCAGTATTTT; CDR3: CSAREGTDTQYF
J: TRBJ2-1; size: few; D: -; V: TRBV6-5; DNA: TGTGCCAGCAGTTACTGGGGGGGCGGACTAAATGAGCAGTTCTTC; CDR3: CASSYWGGGLNEQFF
J: TRBJ2-3; size: few; D: -; V: TRBV6-1; DNA: TGTGCCAGCAGTGTAGGTCGGGCCGCAGTCGATACGCAGTATTTT; CDR3: CASSVGRAAVDTQYF
J: TRBJ1-3; size: few; D: -; V: TRBV11-2; DNA: TGTGCCAGCAGCCCCACTTGGGACACCATATATTTT; CDR3: CASSPTWDTIYF
J: TRBJ1-5; size: few; D: TRBD1; V: TRBV5-1; DNA: TGCGCCAGCAGCTTTGGGACAGGGGGTCAGCCCCAGCATTTT; CDR3: CASSFGTGGQPQHF
J: TRBJ2-5; size: few; D: -; V: TRBV2; DNA: TGTGCCAGCAGTCTTTGGGACGAACAAGAGACCCAGTACTTC; CDR3: CASSLWDEQETQYF
J: TRBJ2-3; size: -; D: TRBD2; V: TRBV4-3; DNA: TGCGCCAGCAGCCTGGGACTAGCGGGGGGGCCCGGGACAGATACGCAGTATTTT; CDR3: CASSLGLAGGPGTDTQYF